This T cell receptor beta chain was retrieved from a study of OX40 agonist ivuxolimab in advanced cancers. At the level of the study: An anti-OX40 (CD134) antibody with agonistic activity, ivuxolimab, was administered to patients. Patients received ivuxolimab, an intravenous treatment, every 2 weeks at 0.01 to 10 mg/kg.

Using immunoSEQ multiplex PCR, the repertoire was profiled, and TCRdb retains in-frame clones only, with some absent. The data contain fewer than 200,000 clones, roughly 94% of them singletons. As for this clone: Its cognate antigen is unknown.

Researchers took blood at baseline, on cycle 4 day 1, and on cycle 7 day 1. General study points: Some of the lowest clonal expansion was seen in partial responders at 0.1-3.0 mg/kg.

Germline CDR1 and CDR2: MNHNY and SVGAGI (reference sequence). CDR3 length: 16 amino acids. V was pared by 7 bases and J by 0 bases, with 16 bases between. The sample in question was CD4+ or CD8+ T cells sorted from blood, obtained in a trial of the OX40 agonist ivuxolimab. This chain connects TRBV6-6 to TRBJ1-5, with a tentative D call TRBD1 (5 bases). The clonotype was recovered from an adult with an advanced solid tumor such as melanoma, head and neck, liver or kidney cancer. The CDR3: CASNTIQGNSNQPQHF. CDR3 DNA: TGTGCCAGCAACACGATCCAGGGCAATAGCAATCAGCCCCAGCATTTT.